This T cell receptor (beta chain) originates from a study of shared clonotypes between healthy human individuals. About the study: CD4 naive and memory got three plates each, CD8 naive two, CD8 memory one.

Only CD45RO-negative cells positively selected for CCR7 counted as naive CD8 cells, so terminally differentiated effector memory CD45RA+ cells were excluded. The CDR3 contains 15 residues. V lost 4 bases and J 4 bases, leaving 16 bases between the germline ends. Germline assignment: CDR1 SGHAT and CDR2 FQNNGV. Study-wide points: Richness estimates generally favored naive over memory subsets.

Sorted-subset replicate PCRs used about 0.2 ug of genomic DNA. This amount corresponded to about 30,000 T cell genomes. Using immunoSEQ multiplex PCR, the repertoire was profiled, and TCRdb retains in-frame clones only, with some absent. Of 2 million to 2.5 million clones in the sample, 85% to 95% were seen once. A note on this clone: Antigen unknown.

The sample was naive CD8+ T cells sorted from blood. The receptor's source is a man aged 18 to 35 in good health. V usage is TRBV11-2 and J usage is TRBJ1-2; tentatively, D is TRBD1 (5 bases). CDR3 sequence: CASSSTLFGAYGYTF. The CDR3 DNA sequence: TGTGCCAGCAGCTCAACACTCTTCGGGGCCTATGGCTACACCTTC.